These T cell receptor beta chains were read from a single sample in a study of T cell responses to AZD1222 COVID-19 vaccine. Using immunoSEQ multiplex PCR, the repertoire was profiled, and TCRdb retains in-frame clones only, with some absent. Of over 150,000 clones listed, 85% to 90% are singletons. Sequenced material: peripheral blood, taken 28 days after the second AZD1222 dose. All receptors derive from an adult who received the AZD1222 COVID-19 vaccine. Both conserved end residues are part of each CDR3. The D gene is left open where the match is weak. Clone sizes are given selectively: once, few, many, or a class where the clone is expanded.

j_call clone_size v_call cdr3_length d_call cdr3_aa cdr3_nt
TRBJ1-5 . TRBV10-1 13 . CASSVGYHQSQHF TGCGCCAGCAGCGTGGGCTACCATCAGTCCCAGCATTTT
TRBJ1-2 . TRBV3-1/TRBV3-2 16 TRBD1 CASSQGLTGVAYGYTF TGTGCCAGCAGCCAAGGACTAACAGGGGTTGCCTATGGCTACACCTTC
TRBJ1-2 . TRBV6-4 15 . CASLRGGDPVYGYTF TGTGCCAGTCTCCGGGGGGGGGACCCCGTCTATGGCTACACCTTC
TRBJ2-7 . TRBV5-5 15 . CASSLAAGYAYEQYF TGTGCCAGCAGCTTGGCGGCAGGGTATGCCTACGAGCAGTACTTC
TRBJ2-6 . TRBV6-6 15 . CASVPSGPGANVLTF TGTGCCAGCGTACCCTCGGGGCCTGGGGCCAACGTCCTGACTTTC
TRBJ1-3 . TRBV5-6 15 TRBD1 CASSWGQGTGNTIYF TGTGCCAGCAGCTGGGGACAGGGGACTGGAAACACCATATATTTT
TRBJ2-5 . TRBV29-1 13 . CSVSGQPQETQYF TGCAGCGTTAGCGGACAGCCACAAGAGACCCAGTACTTC
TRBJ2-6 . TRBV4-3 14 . CASRFDSGANVLTF TGCGCCAGCCGCTTTGACTCTGGGGCCAACGTCCTGACTTTC
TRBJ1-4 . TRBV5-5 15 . CASSSLATDSEKLFF TGTGCCAGCAGCTCCTTGGCGACAGACAGTGAAAAACTGTTTTTT
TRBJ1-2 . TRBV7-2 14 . CASRPGISAEGYTF TGTGCCAGCAGACCCGGGATCTCAGCGGAGGGCTACACCTTC
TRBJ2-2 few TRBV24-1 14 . CATSASPSNGELFF TGTGCCACCAGTGCGTCTCCCTCGAACGGGGAGCTGTTTTTT
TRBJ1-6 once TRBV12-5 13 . CASVQDYNSPLHF TGTGCTAGTGTGCAGGACTATAATTCACCCCTCCACTTT
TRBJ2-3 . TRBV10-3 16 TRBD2 CAITQSSGGSTDTQYF TGTGCCATCACCCAGAGCAGCGGGGGGAGCACAGATACGCAGTATTTT
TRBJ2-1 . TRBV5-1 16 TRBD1 CASSPGLGQAYNEQFF TGCGCCAGCAGCCCTGGTCTGGGACAGGCTTATAATGAGCAGTTCTTC
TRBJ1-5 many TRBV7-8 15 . CASSLAGAGLEPQHF TGTGCCAGCAGCTTGGCAGGCGCCGGGTTGGAGCCCCAGCATTTT
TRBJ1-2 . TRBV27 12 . CASSPQLGSYTF TGTGCCAGCAGTCCACAACTTGGTAGCTACACCTTC
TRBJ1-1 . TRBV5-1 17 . CASSFLSRRQTNTEAFF TGCGCCAGCAGCTTTTTATCGAGGAGGCAGACAAACACTGAAGCTTTCTTT
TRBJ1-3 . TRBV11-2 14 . CASSLGGSGNTIYF TGTGCCAGCAGCTTAGGGGGAAGTGGAAACACCATATATTTT
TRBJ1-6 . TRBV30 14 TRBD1 CASRNRGRNSPLHF TGTGCCTCGAGAAACAGGGGAAGGAATTCACCCCTCCACTTT
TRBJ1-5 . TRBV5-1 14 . CASSLGVNNQPQHF TGCGCCAGCAGCTTGGGAGTTAACAATCAGCCCCAGCATTTT
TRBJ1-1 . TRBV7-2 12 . CASNILYTEAFF TGTGCCAGCAACATCCTCTACACTGAAGCTTTCTTT
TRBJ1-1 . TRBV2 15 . CASSEAVGRNTEAFF TGTGCCAGCAGTGAAGCGGTAGGGAGGAACACTGAAGCTTTCTTT
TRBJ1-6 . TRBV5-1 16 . CASSLEAGVRNSPLHF TGCGCCAGCAGCTTGGAAGCGGGGGTCCGTAATTCACCCCTCCACTTT
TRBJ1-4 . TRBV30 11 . CAWSVSGKLFF TGTGCCTGGAGTGTCTCAGGAAAACTGTTTTTT
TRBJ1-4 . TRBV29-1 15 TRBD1 CSVVKEPRTGEKLFF TGCAGCGTTGTAAAGGAACCTAGGACAGGGGAAAAACTGTTTTTT
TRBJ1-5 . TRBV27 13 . CASSSDHYQPQHF TGTGCCAGCAGTTCAGATCATTATCAGCCCCAGCATTTT